This TCR beta chain was sequenced in a study of T cells in tumors after PD-1 blockade. Using immunoSEQ multiplex PCR, the repertoire was profiled, and TCRdb retains in-frame clones only, with some absent. The sample holds tens of thousands of clones, approximately 79% seen once. V was trimmed by 4 bases and J by 2 bases, leaving 8 bases between them. Per the germline V gene, CDR1 is GTSNPN and CDR2 is SVGIG (reference sequence). The CDR3 contains 12 residues. Sample: PBMCs, taken after anti-PD-1 treatment. The rearrangement joins TRBV30 to TRBJ1-1, with D unclear. The receptor was derived from a human donor with basal cell carcinoma. CDR3 DNA: TGTGCCTGGAATCCCGGCAACACTGAAGCTTTCTTT. It codes for CAWNPGNTEAFF.